A selection of T cell receptor beta chains follows, all from one sample in a study of beta chain features in type 1 diabetes. Method: immunoSEQ multiplex PCR; TCRdb's copy keeps in-frame clones and lacks some. The sample holds some 330,000 clones; around an eighth are singletons and the top ten take over 0.008%. The specimen was naive CD4+ T cells from blood. Every receptor here comes from a woman under 30 with type 1 diabetes. CDR3s include the opening cysteine and the closing phenylalanine or tryptophan. D genes are given only for firm matches. Rows give clone size only sometimes, using once, few, many, or a class for an expanded clone.

>14|TRBV9|few|TRBD1|TRBJ1-2
TGTGCCAGCAGCGTGGGCAGGGGGCATGGAGGCTACACCTTC
CASSVGRGHGGYTF
>14|TRBV29-1|.|TRBD1|TRBJ1-2
TGCAGCGTGCGAAGGGACAGGGGGCCCTATGGCTACACCTTC
CSVRRDRGPYGYTF
>15|TRBV2|.|.|TRBJ2-7
TGTGCCAGCAGTGCCGCAAGCGGATCCAACTACGAGCAGTACTTC
CASSAASGSNYEQYF
>14|TRBV25-1|few|.|TRBJ2-3
TGTGCCAGCAGTGATGTGGCAGGTTCGGATACGCAGTATTTT
CASSDVAGSDTQYF
>15|TRBV27|.|.|TRBJ1-4
TGTGCCAGCAGTTTAGCGGGACGGAGAAATGAAAAACTGTTTTTT
CASSLAGRRNEKLFF
>13|TRBV30|.|.|TRBJ2-7
TGTGCCTGGAGGAAGGCAGGGGGGAGCGAGCAGTACTTC
CAWRKAGGSEQYF
>14|TRBV2|.|TRBD1|TRBJ2-2
TGTGCCAGCATCGGGGACAGGGCGCCCGGGGAGCTGTTTTTT
CASIGDRAPGELFF
>14|TRBV28|.|.|TRBJ1-1
TGTGCCAGCACCTTGGGCCGGGGGAACACTGAAGCTTTCTTT
CASTLGRGNTEAFF
>13|TRBV15|few|.|TRBJ2-5
TGTGCCACCAGCAGAGCCTATTTAGAGACCCAGTACTTC
CATSRAYLETQYF
>16|TRBV25-1|once|.|TRBJ2-3
.
CASSTSTSGRADTQYF
>14|TRBV7-3|few|TRBD2|TRBJ2-5
TGTGCCAGCAGCTCTAGCGGGAGCGATGAGACCCAGTACTTC
CASSSSGSDETQYF
>15|TRBV7-3|.|.|TRBJ2-3
TGTGCCAGCAGCTTAGACAGGATCGACGGAGATACGCAGTATTTT
CASSLDRIDGDTQYF
>15|TRBV7-2|.|TRBD2|TRBJ2-1
TGTGCCAGCAGCTTGGGAGCGGGAGGGCCGGATGAGCAGTTCTTC
CASSLGAGGPDEQFF
>14|TRBV6-5|.|.|TRBJ2-7
TGTGCCAGCAGTTACTCTGGCGGGATAGCCGAGCAGTACTTC
CASSYSGGIAEQYF
>13|TRBV28|.|.|TRBJ1-4
TGTGCCAGCAGCCCACCGACCAGGTTCACGGTGTTTTTT
CASSPPTRFTVFF
>11|TRBV28|few|.|TRBJ1-1
TGTGCCAGCAGCGGTAGGGGGATTGCTTTCTTT
CASSGRGIAFF
>14|TRBV18|.|.|TRBJ2-7
TGTGCCAGCTCACCACAGGACAGTCCCTGGGAGCAGTACTTC
CASSPQDSPWEQYF
>13|TRBV30|few|.|TRBJ1-4
TGTGCCTGGTTACCGGTGGCTAATGAAAAACTGTTTTTT
CAWLPVANEKLFF
>15|TRBV7-9|few|TRBD2|TRBJ2-1
TGTGCCAGCAGCTTGGGACTAGCGGACAATGACGAGCAGTTCTTC
CASSLGLADNDEQFF
>14|TRBV27|few|TRBD2|TRBJ2-1
TGTGCCAGCAGTTTGGCTAGCGGGATCGATGAGCAGTTCTTC
CASSLASGIDEQFF
>15|TRBV7-9|.|TRBD1|TRBJ1-1
TGTGCCAGCAACACAGCCGGGACAGTGAACACTGAAGCTTTCTTT
CASNTAGTVNTEAFF
>15|TRBV9|few|.|TRBJ2-1
TGTGCCAGCAGCGTAGACCGGGGAGCCTACAATGAGCAGTTCTTC
CASSVDRGAYNEQFF
>16|TRBV5-4|.|.|TRBJ2-7
TGTGCCAGCAGCTTTGGGTCGGGCAGGGAGGCCTACGAGCAGTACTTC
CASSFGSGREAYEQYF
>14|TRBV2|.|.|TRBJ2-3
TGTGCCAGCAGTGACGCCGCCTCCACAAATACGCAGTATTTT
CASSDAASTNTQYF
>14|TRBV9|.|TRBD1|TRBJ1-5
TGTGCCAGCAGCGTAGGGGACAGAAATCAGCCCCAGCATTTT
CASSVGDRNQPQHF
>13|TRBV19|.|TRBD2|TRBJ2-7
TGTGCCAGCTCGGGGCAGGGAGGGGACGAGCAGTACTTC
CASSGQGGDEQYF
>19|TRBV4-3|few|TRBD2|TRBJ2-5
TGCGCCAGCAGCCAAGGAATTTGGCTAGCGGGAGGGGAGAGGGAGACCCAGTACTTC
CASSQGIWLAGGERETQYF
>12|TRBV7-2|few|.|TRBJ2-7
TGTGCCAGCAGCTTAACTAGCTACGAGCAGTACTTC
CASSLTSYEQYF
>13|TRBV29-1|.|TRBD2|TRBJ2-7
TGCAGCGTGGGGACTAGGATGAGCTACGAGCAGTACTTC
CSVGTRMSYEQYF
>15|TRBV4-1|.|TRBD2|TRBJ2-3
TGCGCCAGCAGCCAAGAGGGACTAGAGGCAGATACGCAGTATTTT
CASSQEGLEADTQYF
>13|TRBV30|few|.|TRBJ2-2
TGTGCCTGGGGGGGGTTAGGGACCGGGGAGCTGTTTTTT
CAWGGLGTGELFF
>15|TRBV28|.|TRBD2|TRBJ2-3
TGTGCCAGCAGTTTTTGGGGGAGGGACACAGATACGCAGTATTTT
CASSFWGRDTDTQYF
>15|TRBV15|.|.|TRBJ1-4
TGTGCCACCAGCCCGCGCAGGGTTTTGAATGAAAAACTGTTTTTT
CATSPRRVLNEKLFF
>13|TRBV9|few|.|TRBJ2-7
TGTGCCAGCAGCGTCAACTTCGCCTACGAGCAGTACTTC
CASSVNFAYEQYF
>13|TRBV18|few|.|TRBJ1-3
TGTGCCAGCTCACCGGACAGTCCGAACACCATATATTTT
CASSPDSPNTIYF
>13|TRBV2|.|.|TRBJ2-5
TGTGCCAGCAGTGAACTGGGAGAAGAGACCCAGTACTTC
CASSELGEETQYF
>17|TRBV7-9|.|TRBD2|TRBJ2-7
TGTGCCAGCAGCACAATGGGAGGGGTGGGAGCTGTTTACGAGCAGTACTTC
CASSTMGGVGAVYEQYF